This section outlines one TCR beta chain sequence together with its context. These data originate in a study of cytomegalovirus exposure and HLA in healthy donors. The study ran its PCR with 60 Vbeta and 13 Jbeta primers. Only in-frame clones appear in the TCRdb table, and some are missing; sequencing was by immunoSEQ multiplex PCR. In the table there are 85,000 to 100,000 clones, over 60% of which are singletons. Germline CDR1 LGHNA, CDR2 YSLEER. The length of the CDR3 is 16 residues. V shed 1 base and J 6 bases; nucleotides not matched to a gene: 8. This clonotype was sampled from a male donor in good health and CMV-seropositive. The sample consisted of PBMCs. J is TRBJ2-1 and V is TRBV4-3, with 8 bases fitting TRBD2. For the CDR3, the DNA is TGCGCCAGCAGCCAAGCGGCGGGGGGCTCTCTCAATGAGCAGTTCTTC. The encoded protein is CASSQAAGGSLNEQFF.